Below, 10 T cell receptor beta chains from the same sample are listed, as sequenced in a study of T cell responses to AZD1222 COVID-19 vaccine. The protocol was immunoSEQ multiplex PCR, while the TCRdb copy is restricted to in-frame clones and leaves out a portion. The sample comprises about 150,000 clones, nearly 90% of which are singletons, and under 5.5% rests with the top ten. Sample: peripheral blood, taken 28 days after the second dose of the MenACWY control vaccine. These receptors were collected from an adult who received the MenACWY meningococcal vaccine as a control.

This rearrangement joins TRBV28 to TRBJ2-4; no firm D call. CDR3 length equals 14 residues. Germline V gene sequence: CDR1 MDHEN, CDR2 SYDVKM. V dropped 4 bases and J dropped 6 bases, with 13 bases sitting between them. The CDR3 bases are TGTGCCAGCAGTTCCACCAGGAGTGGAAACATTCAGTACTTC. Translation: CASSSTRSGNIQYF.

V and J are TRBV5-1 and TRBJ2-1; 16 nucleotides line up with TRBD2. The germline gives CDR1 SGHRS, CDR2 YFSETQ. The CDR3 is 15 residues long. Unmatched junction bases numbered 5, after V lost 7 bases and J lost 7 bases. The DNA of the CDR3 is TGCGCCAGCGGGGGACTAGCGGGAGGGCCGAATGAGCAGTTCTTC. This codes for CASGGLAGGPNEQFF.

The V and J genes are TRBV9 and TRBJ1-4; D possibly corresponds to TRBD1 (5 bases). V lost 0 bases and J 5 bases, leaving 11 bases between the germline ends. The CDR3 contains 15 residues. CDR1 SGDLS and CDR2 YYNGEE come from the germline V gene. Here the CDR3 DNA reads TGTGCCAGCAGCGTAGGAGGGGCGCTCAATGAAAAACTGTTTTTT. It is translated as CASSVGGALNEKLFF.

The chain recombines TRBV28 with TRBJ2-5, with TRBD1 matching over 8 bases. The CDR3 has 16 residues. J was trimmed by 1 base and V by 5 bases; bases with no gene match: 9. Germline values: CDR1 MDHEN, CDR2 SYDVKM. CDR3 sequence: CASSPPDRGLQETQYF. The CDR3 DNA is TGTGCCAGCAGTCCCCCCGACAGGGGACTCCAAGAGACCCAGTACTTC.

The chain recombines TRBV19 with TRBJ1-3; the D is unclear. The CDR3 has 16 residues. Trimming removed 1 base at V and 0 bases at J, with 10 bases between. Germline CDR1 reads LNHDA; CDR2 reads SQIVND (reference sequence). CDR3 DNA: TGTGCCAGTAGTATAGCCGGCAGTCACTCTGGAAACACCATATATTTT. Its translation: CASSIAGSHSGNTIYF.

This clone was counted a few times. The CDR3 reads CASSRDPRETQYF. DNA for the CDR3: TGTGCCAGCAGCCGGGACCCACGGGAGACCCAGTACTTC. This chain uses TRBV6-5 with TRBJ2-5; the D gene could be TRBD1 or TRBD2 (5 bases each). V was trimmed by 6 bases and J by 5 bases, leaving 13 bases between them. CDR3 length: 13 residues. Germline V gives CDR1 MNHEY, CDR2 SVGAGI.

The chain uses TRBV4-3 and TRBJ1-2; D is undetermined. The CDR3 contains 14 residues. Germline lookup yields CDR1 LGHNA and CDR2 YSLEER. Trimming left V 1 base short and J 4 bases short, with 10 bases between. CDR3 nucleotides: TGCGCCAGCAGCCAAGGGATCTCCCGCTATGGCTACACCTTC. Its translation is CASSQGISRYGYTF.

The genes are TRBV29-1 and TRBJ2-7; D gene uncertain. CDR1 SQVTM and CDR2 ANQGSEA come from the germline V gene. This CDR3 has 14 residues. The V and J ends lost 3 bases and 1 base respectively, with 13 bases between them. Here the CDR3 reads CSVELPNSSYEQYF. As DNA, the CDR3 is TGCAGCGTTGAGCTGCCTAATTCTTCCTACGAGCAGTACTTC.

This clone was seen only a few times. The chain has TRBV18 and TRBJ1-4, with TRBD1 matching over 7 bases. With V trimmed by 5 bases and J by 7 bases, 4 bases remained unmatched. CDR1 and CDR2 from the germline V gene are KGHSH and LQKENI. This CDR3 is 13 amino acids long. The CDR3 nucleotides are TGTGCCAGCTCAGGCGGGACAGCTGAAAAACTGTTTTTT. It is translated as CASSGGTAEKLFF.

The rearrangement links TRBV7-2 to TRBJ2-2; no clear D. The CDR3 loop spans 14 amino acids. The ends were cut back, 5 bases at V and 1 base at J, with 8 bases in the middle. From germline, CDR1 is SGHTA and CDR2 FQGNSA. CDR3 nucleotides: TGTGCCAGCAGCCGGATACTGAACACCGGGGAGCTGTTTTTT. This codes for CASSRILNTGELFF.